This T cell receptor (beta chain) was profiled in a study of cytomegalovirus exposure and HLA in healthy donors. General observations from the study: Overall, about 160 TCR beta chains were annotated as cytomegalovirus-associated.

The CDR3 runs to 15 residues. The germline V gene has CDR1 MNHEY and CDR2 SVGAGI. Trimming took 5 bases from V and 0 from J; bases not matched to a gene: 4. Remarks on this clone: The antigen remains unidentified.

Amplification used 60 Vbeta primers and 13 Jbeta primers. Here immunoSEQ multiplex PCR was the method, and the copy in TCRdb shows in-frame clones only, minus some. The sample contains under 50,000 clones, 75% to 90% of which appear only once. The chain combines TRBV6-5 with TRBJ1-1; the match to TRBD1 covers 9 bases. The specimen was PBMCs. This clonotype was obtained from a woman in her thirties or forties in good health and CMV-seropositive. The CDR3 bases are TGTGCCAGCAGTGTACAGGGGGCGCTGAACACTGAAGCTTTCTTT. Its translation is CASSVQGALNTEAFF.